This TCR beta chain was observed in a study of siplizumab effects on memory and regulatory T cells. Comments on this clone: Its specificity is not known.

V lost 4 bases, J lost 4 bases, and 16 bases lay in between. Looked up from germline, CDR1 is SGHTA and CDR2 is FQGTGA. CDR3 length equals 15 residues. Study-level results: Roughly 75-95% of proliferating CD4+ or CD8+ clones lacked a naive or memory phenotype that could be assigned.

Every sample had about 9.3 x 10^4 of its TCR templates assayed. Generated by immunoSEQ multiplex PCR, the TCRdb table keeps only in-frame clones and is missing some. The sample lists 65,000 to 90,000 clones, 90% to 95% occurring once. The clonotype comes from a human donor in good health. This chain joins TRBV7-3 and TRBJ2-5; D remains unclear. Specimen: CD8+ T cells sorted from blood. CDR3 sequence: CASSSSRAPGETQYF. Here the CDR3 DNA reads TGTGCCAGCAGCTCCTCAAGGGCCCCGGGAGAGACCCAGTACTTC.